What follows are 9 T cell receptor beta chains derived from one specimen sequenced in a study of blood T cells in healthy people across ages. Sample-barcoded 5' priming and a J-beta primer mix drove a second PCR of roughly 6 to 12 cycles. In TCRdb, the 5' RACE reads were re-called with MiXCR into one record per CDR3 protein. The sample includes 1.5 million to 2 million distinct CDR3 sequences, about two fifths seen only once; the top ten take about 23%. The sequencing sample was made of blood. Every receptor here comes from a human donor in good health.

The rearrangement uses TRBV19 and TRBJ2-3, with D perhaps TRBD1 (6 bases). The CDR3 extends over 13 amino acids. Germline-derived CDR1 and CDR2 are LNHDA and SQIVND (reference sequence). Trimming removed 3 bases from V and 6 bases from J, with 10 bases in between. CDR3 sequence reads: CASSIFQGDTQYF. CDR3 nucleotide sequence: TGTGCCAGTAGTATCTTTCAGGGGGATACGCAGTATTTT.

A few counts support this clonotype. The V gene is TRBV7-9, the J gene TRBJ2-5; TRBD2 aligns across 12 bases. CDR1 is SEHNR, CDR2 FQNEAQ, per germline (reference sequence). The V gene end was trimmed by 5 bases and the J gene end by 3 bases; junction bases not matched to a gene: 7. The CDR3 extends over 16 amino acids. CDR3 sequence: CASSTRLAGAKETQYF. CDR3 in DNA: TGTGCCAGCAGCACCCGACTAGCGGGGGCTAAAGAGACCCAGTACTTC.

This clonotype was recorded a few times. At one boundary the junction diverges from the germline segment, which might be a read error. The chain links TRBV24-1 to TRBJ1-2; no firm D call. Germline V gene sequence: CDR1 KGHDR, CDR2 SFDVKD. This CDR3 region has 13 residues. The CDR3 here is CTTSDGDFYGYTF. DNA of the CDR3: TGTACCACCAGTGATGGAGATTTCTATGGCTACACCTTC.

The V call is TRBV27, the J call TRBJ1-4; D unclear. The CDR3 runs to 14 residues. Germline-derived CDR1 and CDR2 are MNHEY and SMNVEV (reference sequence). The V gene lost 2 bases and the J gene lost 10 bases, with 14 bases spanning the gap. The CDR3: CASSLLAWEGKLFF. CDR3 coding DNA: TGTGCCAGCAGTTTACTTGCATGGGAGGGAAAACTGTTTTTT.

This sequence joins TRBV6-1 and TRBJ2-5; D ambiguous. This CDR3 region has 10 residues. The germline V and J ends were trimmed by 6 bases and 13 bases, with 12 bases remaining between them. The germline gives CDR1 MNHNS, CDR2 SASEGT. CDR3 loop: CASRPFGPYF. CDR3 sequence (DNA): TGTGCCAGCAGGCCATTCGGTCCGTACTTC.

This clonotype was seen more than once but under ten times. The chain's CDR3 is CASSLAGLRGETQYF. CDR3 in DNA: TGTGCCAGCAGCTTAGCCGGACTACGTGGTGAGACCCAGTACTTC. The rearrangement links TRBV7-2 to TRBJ2-5; a weak D match, TRBD2 (6 bases). The germline V gene encodes CDR1 SGHTA and CDR2 FQGNSA. The CDR3 runs to 15 residues. V gave up 0 bases and J gave up 5 bases, with 13 bases separating them.

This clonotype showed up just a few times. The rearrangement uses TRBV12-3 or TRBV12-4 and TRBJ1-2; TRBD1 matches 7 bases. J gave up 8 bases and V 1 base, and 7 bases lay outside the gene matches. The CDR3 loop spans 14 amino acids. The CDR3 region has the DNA TGTGCCAGCAGTTTAGTGGGGACAGTAATCGGCTACACCTTC. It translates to CASSLVGTVIGYTF.

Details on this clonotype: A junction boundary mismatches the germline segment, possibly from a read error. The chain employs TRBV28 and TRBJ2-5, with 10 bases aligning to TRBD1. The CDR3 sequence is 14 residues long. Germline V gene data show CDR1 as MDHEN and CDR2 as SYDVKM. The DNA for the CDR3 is TGTGCCAGCGGAATGGGACAGGGGCTCTACGAGCAGTGCTTC. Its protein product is CASGMGQGLYEQCF.

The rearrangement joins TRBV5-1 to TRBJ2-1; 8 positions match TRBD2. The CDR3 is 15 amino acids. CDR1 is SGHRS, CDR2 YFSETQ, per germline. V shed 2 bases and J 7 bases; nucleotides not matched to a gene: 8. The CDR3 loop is CASSFGLAWVNEQFF. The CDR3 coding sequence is TGCGCCAGCAGCTTCGGACTAGCATGGGTAAATGAGCAGTTCTTC.